Listed below are T cell receptor beta chains from one sample, sequenced in a study of blood T cell repertoires in COVID-19. The assay was immunoSEQ multiplex PCR, and TCRdb's table has in-frame clones only and misses some. The repertoire holds a few hundred thousand clones, about 85% seen once, with 18% in the top ten. Sequenced sample: PBMCs or T cells enriched from blood (not recorded which). These receptors were collected from a man in his forties or fifties who had recovered from COVID-19. Both conserved end residues are part of each CDR3. D genes are given only for firm matches. Expanded clones are given a class, and other clones once, few, many or no size at all.

>.|TRBJ2-7|.|TRBV15
CATSEDTVGYEQYF
TGTGCCACCAGCGAGGACACGGTCGGCTACGAGCAGTACTTC
>TRBD1|TRBJ1-1|.|TRBV19
CASSGGTGRGNTEAFF
TGTGCCAGTAGTGGAGGGACAGGCCGCGGGAACACTGAAGCTTTCTTT
>TRBD1|TRBJ1-5|.|TRBV6-2/TRBV6-3
CASSYTGGWSNQPQHF
TGTGCCAGCAGTTACACAGGGGGCTGGAGCAATCAGCCCCAGCATTTT
>TRBD1|TRBJ1-4|.|TRBV7-9
CASSLQGTANEKLFF
TGTGCCAGCAGCCTACAGGGGACAGCTAATGAAAAACTGTTTTTT
>.|TRBJ2-1|.|TRBV3-1/TRBV3-2
CASSHRTGGEQFF
TGTGCCAGCAGCCACCGAACAGGCGGTGAGCAGTTCTTC
>.|TRBJ1-2|.|TRBV11-2
CASSSEGDGYTF
TGTGCCAGCAGCTCCGAGGGGGATGGCTACACCTTC
>TRBD1|TRBJ2-2|.|TRBV4-3
CASSQDRGSTGELFF
TGCGCCAGCAGCCAGGACAGGGGTAGCACCGGGGAGCTGTTTTTT
>.|TRBJ1-2|.|TRBV3-1/TRBV3-2
CASSQGTRGYTF
TGTGCCAGCAGCCAAGGTACAAGAGGCTACACCTTC
>.|TRBJ2-7|.|TRBV9
CASSGYPTTYEQYF
TGTGCCAGCAGCGGTTACCCTACGACCTACGAGCAGTACTTC
>TRBD1|TRBJ1-5|.|TRBV5-1
CASSISTGGGQPQHF
TGCGCCAGCAGCATATCTACAGGGGGCGGTCAGCCCCAGCATTTT
>.|TRBJ1-1|.|TRBV19
CASSFLGAEAFF
TGTGCCAGTAGTTTTTTGGGGGCCGAAGCTTTCTTT
>.|TRBJ2-3|.|TRBV6-5
CASSYGGSSGDTQYF
TGTGCCAGCAGTTACGGGGGGAGCTCGGGGGATACGCAGTATTTT
>TRBD2|TRBJ2-1|.|TRBV5-1
CASSPTLAVQNNEQFF
TGCGCCAGCAGCCCCACCCTAGCGGTTCAAAACAATGAGCAGTTCTTC
>TRBD2|TRBJ2-5|.|TRBV9
CASGTSGRETQYF
TGTGCCAGCGGGACTAGCGGGAGAGAGACCCAGTACTTC
>.|TRBJ1-1|.|TRBV5-4
CASSLTSTANTEAFF
TGTGCCAGCAGCCTGACAAGTACAGCGAACACTGAAGCTTTCTTT
>.|TRBJ1-1|few|TRBV5-1
CASSSMISTEAFF
TGCGCCAGCAGCTCTATGATTTCAACTGAAGCTTTCTTT
>TRBD2|TRBJ2-1|.|TRBV7-6
CASSLTGGSSGNEQFF
TGTGCCAGCAGCTTAACGGGGGGGTCTAGTGGTAATGAGCAGTTCTTC
>TRBD1|TRBJ2-2|.|TRBV5-1
CASSRGQGYTGELFF
TGCGCCAGCAGCCGAGGACAGGGTTACACCGGGGAGCTGTTTTTT
>.|TRBJ2-7|few|TRBV7-8
CASSLEGGRTYEQYF
TGTGCCAGCAGCTTAGAGGGAGGCCGGACCTACGAGCAGTACTTC
>TRBD2|TRBJ2-1|.|TRBV7-2
CASSLKFQAGTYNEQFF
TGTGCCAGCAGCTTAAAATTTCAAGCGGGGACCTACAATGAGCAGTTCTTC
>.|TRBJ2-3|.|TRBV7-2
CASSLDRGVTDTQYF
TGTGCCAGCAGCTTAGATCGGGGTGTCACAGATACGCAGTATTTT
>.|TRBJ2-1|.|TRBV24-1
CATSLGRSYNEQFF
TGTGCCACCAGTCTAGGCCGCTCCTACAATGAGCAGTTCTTC
>TRBD1|TRBJ1-2|.|TRBV7-9
CASSSRTGPPGYTF
TGTGCCAGCAGCTCCCGGACAGGCCCCCCGGGCTACACCTTC
>.|TRBJ2-7|.|TRBV28
CASSYQRGPYEQYF
TGTGCCAGCAGCTACCAAAGGGGTCCCTACGAGCAGTACTTC
>.|TRBJ2-1|.|TRBV12-3/TRBV12-4
CASSLGLVYEQFF
TGTGCCAGCAGTTTAGGACTAGTCTATGAGCAGTTCTTC
>TRBD2|TRBJ2-5|once|TRBV2
CASSDLATSGRRETQYF
TGTGCCAGCAGTGATCTGGCGACTAGCGGGAGACGTGAGACCCAGTACTTC
>.|TRBJ1-1|.|TRBV5-6
CASSPPAGAPEAFF
TGTGCCAGCAGCCCCCCTGCGGGGGCGCCTGAAGCTTTCTTT
>.|TRBJ1-1|once|TRBV7-6
CASSLVEKNTEAFF
TGTGCCAGCAGCCTCGTAGAAAAGAACACTGAAGCTTTCTTT
>.|TRBJ1-5|.|TRBV29-1
CSVAIGGTANGPQHF
TGCAGCGTTGCAATCGGCGGAACGGCTAATGGGCCCCAGCATTTT
>.|TRBJ2-3|.|TRBV12-5
CASGLANPVRTPGAPLYGTDTQYF
TGTGCTAGTGGTTTGGCAAACCCCGTTCGAACACCAGGGGCCCCACTGTATGGCACAGATACGCAGTATTTT
>TRBD1|TRBJ2-1|.|TRBV10-3
CAISELSDRVPYNEQFF
TGTGCCATCAGTGAGCTATCAGACAGGGTCCCGTACAATGAGCAGTTCTTC
>TRBD1|TRBJ2-6|.|TRBV4-1
CASTAGGRANVLTF
TGCGCCAGCACCGCAGGGGGACGGGCCAACGTCCTGACTTTC
>TRBD1|TRBJ1-1|.|TRBV19
CASSIYRGLNTEAFF
TGTGCCAGTAGTATTTACAGGGGCCTGAACACTGAAGCTTTCTTT
>.|TRBJ1-3|.|TRBV9
CASSASGAPNTIYF
TGTGCCAGCAGCGCCTCAGGGGCTCCAAACACCATATATTTT
>.|TRBJ2-7|.|TRBV11-2
CASSQGYHEQYF
TGTGCCAGCAGTCAGGGATACCACGAGCAGTACTTC
>TRBD1|TRBJ2-1|.|TRBV10-2
CASSSGYRGSYNEQFF
TGCGCCAGCAGTTCAGGGTACAGGGGCTCCTACAATGAGCAGTTCTTC
>.|TRBJ1-2|once|TRBV19
CASSTGRADYGYTF
TGTGCCAGTAGTACCGGCAGGGCGGACTATGGCTACACCTTC
>TRBD1|TRBJ1-4|.|TRBV10-3
CAIRNRGRLEKLFF
TGTGCCATCAGGAACAGGGGGCGGCTTGAAAAACTGTTTTTT
>.|TRBJ1-1|.|TRBV15
CATSRAGGALNTEAFF
TGTGCCACCAGCAGAGCCGGGGGGGCATTGAACACTGAAGCTTTCTTT
>.|TRBJ2-1|.|TRBV12-5
CASGRDTPPNEQFF
TGTGCTAGTGGCCGGGACACCCCACCAAATGAGCAGTTCTTC
>.|TRBJ1-1|.|TRBV28
CASSLRVKSTEAFF
TGTGCCAGCAGTTTGAGGGTAAAGAGCACTGAAGCTTTCTTT
>TRBD1|TRBJ1-6|few|TRBV5-1
CASSLWADRGRNSPLHF
TGCGCCAGCAGCTTGTGGGCTGACAGGGGGCGGAATTCACCCCTCCACTTT
>.|TRBJ2-1|.|TRBV18
CASSPRGSPLNEQFF
TGTGCCAGCTCACCACGCGGAAGCCCCCTCAATGAGCAGTTCTTC
>.|TRBJ2-2|once|TRBV2
CASRRNTGELFF
TGTGCCAGCAGGCGGAACACCGGGGAGCTGTTTTTT
>TRBD1|TRBJ1-2|.|TRBV5-1
CASRRGTDENGYTF
TGCGCCAGCAGAAGGGGGACAGACGAAAATGGCTACACCTTC
>.|TRBJ2-3|.|TRBV5-1
CASSLQAASTDTQYF
TGCGCCAGCAGCTTGCAAGCTGCCAGCACAGATACGCAGTATTTT
>TRBD2|TRBJ2-5|few|TRBV7-2
CASSWTSGFQETQYF
TGTGCCAGCAGCTGGACTAGCGGGTTCCAAGAGACCCAGTACTTC
>TRBD1|TRBJ2-1|few|TRBV18
CASSRQGSYNEQFF
TGTGCCAGCTCACGACAGGGGTCCTACAATGAGCAGTTCTTC